This T cell receptor beta chain was captured in a study of OX40 agonist ivuxolimab in advanced cancers. Turning to the study itself: Ivuxolimab, an agonistic anti-OX40 (CD134) antibody, was given to patients. Dose-escalation patients' cancers were hepatocellular carcinoma, melanoma, renal cell or head and neck cancer. Study observations and caveats: Averaged across samples, CD8+ T cells carried more expanded clones than CD4+ did.

On this clone itself: Its antigen is unidentified.

The protocol was immunoSEQ multiplex PCR, while the TCRdb copy is restricted to in-frame clones and leaves out a portion. Among fewer than 20,000 clones listed, approximately 85% were seen once. Germline V gives CDR1 MGHRA, CDR2 YSYEKL. This CDR3 is 15 amino acids long. Trimming at V came to 3 bases and at J to 4 bases, leaving 6 bases not matched to a gene. The sample here was CD4+ or CD8+ T cells sorted from blood, taken in a trial of the OX40 agonist ivuxolimab. The V gene is TRBV4-1, the J gene TRBJ2-7, with 10 bases matching TRBD1. The sequence derives from an adult with an advanced solid tumor such as melanoma, head and neck, liver or kidney cancer. CDR3 protein: CASSQGDRGSYEQYF. The CDR3 DNA follows: TGCGCCAGCAGCCAGGGGGACAGGGGAAGTTACGAGCAGTACTTC.